The 4 T cell receptor beta chains in this list originate from one sample, sequenced in a study of vaccination effects on CD4 cells after COVID-19. Antigen-specific CD4+ T cells were expanded (with viral peptide pools) by the ViraFEST assay ahead of sequencing. With around ten days of culture completed, CD4+ T cells were isolated. Between March and December 2020, the person had a SARS-CoV-2 infection that PCR confirmed. These TCRs' antigens remain unknown. TCRdb's table, derived via immunoSEQ multiplex PCR, lists solely in-frame clones and lacks some. This sample has fewer than 60,000 clones, with about 77% found just once. The material sequenced was CD4+ T cells from PBMCs cultured with HIV peptides, taken before COVID-19 vaccination. Subset meaning: HIV-1 Nef peptide pool negative control/reference culture. These receptors were taken from a human donor who had a prior SARS-CoV-2 infection.

This sequence joins TRBV5-4 and TRBJ1-1; no clear D gene. V was cut by 5 bases and J by 3 bases, with 8 bases left in between. The CDR3 sequence is 12 residues long. Germline loops: CDR1 SGHNT, CDR2 YYREEE (reference sequence). The CDR3 protein is CASSRGDTEAFF. The CDR3 DNA is TGTGCCAGCAGTCGCGGGGACACTGAAGCTTTCTTT.

As to this clone: The limits of the CDR3 on the DNA are not certain, so only TCRdb's listed CDR3 is given. The V call is TRBV7-2, the J call TRBJ2-2; TRBD2, the table's D call, was not compared with the DNA. Germline V CDR1 and CDR2: SGHTA, FQGNSA. The length of the CDR3 is 14 amino acids, counting both ends. The CDR3 reads CASSFSLRAGELFF.

This chain connects TRBV7-3 to TRBJ2-3, with 7 nucleotides matching TRBD2. This CDR3 has 16 amino acids. The germline V gene encodes CDR1 SGHTA and CDR2 FQGTGA. V shed 1 base, J shed 2 bases, and the junction held 6 bases outside the gene matches. CDR3 residues: CASSLNGGGATDTQYF. The CDR3 DNA follows: TGTGCCAGCAGCTTAAATGGGGGAGGGGCCACAGATACGCAGTATTTT.

The V gene is TRBV28, the J gene TRBJ1-5; D gene unclear. Trimming shortened V by 6 bases and J by 0 bases, and 6 bases separated the two germline ends. There are 13 residues in the CDR3. From germline, CDR1 is MDHEN and CDR2 SYDVKM. CDR3 loop: CASRPDSNQPQHF. DNA of the CDR3: TGTGCCAGCAGGCCAGATAGCAATCAGCCCCAGCATTTT.